This T cell receptor (beta chain) was profiled in a study of early T cells in non-severe SARS-CoV-2 infection. Study observations and caveats: VDJdb matching skewed toward anti-spike CD8 responses, missing private and CD4 specificities.

This clonotype was detected a few times. Its specificity is not known. Individual cDNA molecules were tagged with unique molecular identifiers. TCRdb re-derived calls from the 5' RACE reads in MiXCR, one entry per CDR3 protein. Seen here are about 110,000 distinct CDR3 sequences, roughly 13% observed once, and the top ten hold approximately 4%. The CDR3 sequence is 14 residues long. CDR1 SGHNT and CDR2 YYREEE come from the germline V gene (reference sequence). With 0 bases removed from V and 7 bases from J, the gap between germline ends came to 11 bases. J is TRBJ2-1 and V is TRBV5-4; D may be TRBD2 (5 bases). This receptor was identified in an adult who was a healthcare worker with PCR-confirmed SARS-CoV-2 infection or an uninfected control (not recorded which). The sequencing here drew on whole blood, taken at baseline. The CDR3 here is CASSLAQRGNEQFF. CDR3 nucleotide sequence: TGTGCCAGCAGCTTGGCGCAGCGAGGGAATGAGCAGTTCTTC.